What follows are 6 T cell receptor beta chains derived from one specimen sequenced in a study of OX40 agonist ivuxolimab in advanced cancers. Using immunoSEQ multiplex PCR, the repertoire was profiled, and TCRdb retains in-frame clones only, with some absent. This sample yields more than 65,000 clones, of which 84% are seen a single time; about 2.4% belongs to the top ten. The specimen was CD4+ or CD8+ T cells sorted from blood, collected in a trial of the OX40 agonist ivuxolimab. The receptors derive from an adult with an advanced solid tumor such as melanoma, head and neck, liver or kidney cancer.

This clone has a handful of counts. V is TRBV9 and J is TRBJ1-3; 9 bases fit TRBD1. Per germline, CDR1 SGDLS and CDR2 YYNGEE. The CDR3 sequence is 15 residues long. With V trimmed by 6 bases and J by 0 bases, 4 bases remained unmatched. CDR3 nucleotide sequence: TGTGCCAGCACACAGGGGGCGAACTCTGGAAACACCATATATTTT. This codes for CASTQGANSGNTIYF.

The chain employs TRBV6-1 and TRBJ2-3; 9 bases fit TRBD2. With 8 bases clipped from V and 6 bases from J, the junction kept 9 bases outside the gene matches. Germline CDR1 is MNHNS and CDR2 is SASEGT. CDR3 size: 14 residues. CDR3 nucleotides: TGTGCCAGCCGGTTGCGGGAGGGGTCGGATACGCAGTATTTT. It is translated as CASRLREGSDTQYF.

V is TRBV27 and J is TRBJ2-3; 11 bases agree with TRBD2. The junction had 5 bases not matched to a gene; V was cut back by 2 bases and J by 4 bases. CDR3 length: 16 residues. Germline V CDR1 and CDR2: MNHEY, SMNVEV (reference sequence). The CDR3 is CASSLIAGGGADTQYF. The CDR3 nucleotides read TGTGCCAGCAGTTTAATAGCGGGAGGGGGGGCAGATACGCAGTATTTT.

This clone was found a few times. This chain uses TRBV28 with TRBJ1-5, with 9 nucleotides matching TRBD1. This CDR3 comprises 15 residues. Trimming cost V 3 bases and J 9 bases; bases outside gene matches: 9. Germline CDR1 reads MDHEN; CDR2 reads SYDVKM. DNA for the CDR3: TGTGCCAGCAGTTTGCGGACAGGGGCCTCGGGGCCCCAGCATTTT. Its translation is CASSLRTGASGPQHF.

V gene TRBV7-9 combines with J gene TRBJ1-3; 8 bases match TRBD1. Trimming took 5 bases from V and 0 from J; bases not matched to a gene: 9. Germline-derived CDR1 and CDR2 are SEHNR and FQNEAQ (reference sequence). The CDR3 spans 17 residues. CDR3 residues: CASSPSGTGRSGNTIYF. The CDR3 DNA reads as TGTGCCAGCAGCCCATCCGGGACAGGTCGCTCTGGAAACACCATATATTTT. Filled out from reference TRBV7-9 and TRBJ1-3, the complete variable domain reads DTGVSQNPRHKITKRGQNVTFRCDPISEHNRLYWYRQTLGQGPEFLTYFQNEAQLEKSRLLSDRFSAERPKGSFSTLEIQRTEQGDSAMYLCASSPSGTGRSGNTIYFGEGSWLTVV.

V usage is TRBV11-2 and J usage is TRBJ1-5; D is uncertain. Germline loops: CDR1 SGHAT, CDR2 FQNNGV. The CDR3 consists of 15 residues. The V end was cut by 0 bases, the J end by 2 bases, with 8 bases between. In DNA, the CDR3 is TGTGCCAGCAGCTTAGACAGCAGGCGCAATCAGCCCCAGCATTTT. Residues: CASSLDSRRNQPQHF.